This TCR beta chain was obtained from a study of STAT5B mutations in CD4+ large granular lymphocyte leukemia. Turning to the study itself: Healthy donors showed HLA-associated enrichment of the CDR3 'QG' motif. The study, taken as a whole, reports: Patient CD4-sorted repertoires looked more clonal than healthy CD4+ repertoires, even without putative leukemic clones. No patients shared main leukemic clonotypes, though approximately 26% appeared at low frequency elsewhere.

J was trimmed by 3 bases and V by 0 bases; bases with no gene match: 2. The CDR3 sequence is 15 residues long. Germline-derived CDR1 and CDR2 are SGHNT and YYREEE (reference sequence). Only in-frame clones appear in the TCRdb table, and some are missing; sequencing was by immunoSEQ multiplex PCR. The sample comprises tens of thousands of clones, around three quarters of which are singletons, and less than 4.5% rests with the top ten. Worth noting for this clone: Antigen specificity is unknown.

The clonotype originates from a human donor in good health. The chain carries TRBV5-4 and TRBJ2-1; TRBD1 matches 8 bases. The sample consisted of CD4+ T cells from blood buffy coats. Written as DNA, the CDR3 is TGTGCCAGCAGCTTGGGACAGGGGATCTACAATGAGCAGTTCTTC. It codes for CASSLGQGIYNEQFF.